This T cell receptor (beta chain) was sequenced during a study of blood T cell repertoires in COVID-19. Study-level background: Samples came from the United States, Italy and Spain, spanning acute and convalescent COVID-19. The analysed material was cDNA or gDNA that came from T cells, B-cell-depleted T cells, or PBMCs.

Per the study methods: Counts of nucleated cells, estimated from reference gene primer amplification, were obtained. This table comes from immunoSEQ multiplex PCR, and its TCRdb copy is limited to in-frame clones, with some not included. That table gives V, J and clone size, and the DNA gave D and trimming. The data hold 200,000 or so clones, with less than 90% observed a single time. The CDR3 runs 16 residues. The V gene's germline CDR1 is SGHTA and CDR2 FQGNSA. With V trimmed by 1 base and J by 3 bases, 5 bases remained unmatched. The V call is TRBV7-2, the J call TRBJ2-3, with TRBD2 matching 9 bases. This receptor was obtained from a woman aged 45-60 years with acute or convalescent COVID-19. Material: peripheral blood. CDR3 region: CASSLGRLAGTDTQYF. CDR3 in DNA: TGTGCCAGCAGCTTAGGTCGGCTAGCGGGAACAGATACGCAGTATTTT.